This TCR beta chain was sequenced in a study of Ad26.COV2.S vaccination and SARS-CoV-2 variants. V was cut by 5 bases and J by 2 bases, with 8 bases left in between. CDR1 SEHNR and CDR2 FQNEAQ come from the germline V gene (reference sequence). The length of the CDR3 is 13 residues. Treatment of the sample: around 19 received Ad26.COV2.S at low or high dose, single or two shots; a few received placebo; per-sample allocation not given. Day 63 following the first vaccine or placebo injection was when the samples were taken. Measured with immunoSEQ multiplex PCR; TCRdb has only the in-frame clones, and not every one. Of a few hundred thousand clones listed, around 87% were seen once; the top ten hold approximately 3.3%.

J is TRBJ2-3 and V is TRBV7-9; no clear D gene. The sequenced sample was peripheral blood, obtained in a trial of Ad26.COV2.S vaccine versus placebo. The sequence was collected from a person aged 18 to 65 who received the Ad26.COV2.S COVID-19 vaccine or a placebo. The CDR3 DNA follows: TGTGCCAGCAGCACCCACATCACAGATACGCAGTATTTT. Translation: CASSTHITDTQYF. The whole variable domain, filled in from reference TRBV7-9 and TRBJ2-3, reads DTGVSQNPRHKITKRGQNVTFRCDPISEHNRLYWYRQTLGQGPEFLTYFQNEAQLEKSRLLSDRFSAERPKGSFSTLEIQRTEQGDSAMYLCASSTHITDTQYFGPGTRLTVL.